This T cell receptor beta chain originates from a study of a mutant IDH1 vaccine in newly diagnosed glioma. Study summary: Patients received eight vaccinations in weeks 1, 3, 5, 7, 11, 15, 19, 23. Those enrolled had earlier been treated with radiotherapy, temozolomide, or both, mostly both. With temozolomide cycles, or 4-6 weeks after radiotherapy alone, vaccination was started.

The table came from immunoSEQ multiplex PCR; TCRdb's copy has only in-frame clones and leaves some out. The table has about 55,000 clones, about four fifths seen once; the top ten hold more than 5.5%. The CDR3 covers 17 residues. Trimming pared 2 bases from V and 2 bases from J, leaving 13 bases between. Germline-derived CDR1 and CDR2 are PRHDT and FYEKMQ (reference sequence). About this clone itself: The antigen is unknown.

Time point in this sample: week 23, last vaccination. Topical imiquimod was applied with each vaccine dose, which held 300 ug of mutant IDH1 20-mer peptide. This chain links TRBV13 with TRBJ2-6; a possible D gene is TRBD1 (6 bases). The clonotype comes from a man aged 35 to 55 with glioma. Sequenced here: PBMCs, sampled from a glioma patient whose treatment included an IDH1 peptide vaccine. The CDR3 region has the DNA TGTGCCAGCAGCTTATTTCCAGGGGATGCTGGGGCCAACGTCCTGACTTTC. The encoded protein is CASSLFPGDAGANVLTF.